This T cell receptor (beta chain) was sequenced for a study of T cell responses to AZD1222 COVID-19 vaccine. Study at large: Second-dose schedules of about 4 or about 12 weeks were combined.

Findings and caveats of the study: Baseline serostatus was positive in only six AZD1222 recipients. Clonal diversity was possibly underestimated; the donors were predominantly white British and more often female.

Data came from immunoSEQ multiplex PCR; TCRdb stores just in-frame clones and leaves some out. The sample lists some 130,000 clones, around 86% occurring once. Trimming stripped 0 bases from V and 4 bases from J, with 9 bases between. This CDR3 contains 14 residues. Germline V gene lookup returns CDR1 MRHNA and CDR2 SNTAGT. A remark on this clone: The antigen is unknown.

The TCR originated in an adult in good health. Material: peripheral blood, obtained on day 0 of AZD1222 vaccination. This chain joins TRBV6-4 and TRBJ1-2; D is unclear. CDR3 bases: TGTGCCAGCAGTGACTCGATAACCGGCTATGGCTACACCTTC. Translating it yields CASSDSITGYGYTF.